The TCR beta chain under discussion was sequenced for a study of neoadjuvant anti-PD-1 for oral cavity cancer. Notes on the study in general: TCR analyses covered only a few patients per response group.

The germline V gene has CDR1 SGHAT and CDR2 FQDESV (reference sequence). Trimming removed 1 base from V and 14 bases from J; junction bases left unmatched: 7. The CDR3 is 13 amino acids. This sample's time point: after neoadjuvant nivolumab, at surgical resection. Analysis of PBMCs was direct, with no culture step. Comment on this clone: Its specificity is not known.

Sequencing was performed with immunoSEQ multiplex PCR; in TCRdb, only in-frame clones are kept and a portion is missing. Of tens of thousands of clones detected, about 85% appear once; the ten largest clones hold about 3.7%. The sequence came from a person between 40 and 79 years old with oral cavity squamous cell carcinoma. Source: PBMCs, taken after nivolumab (anti-PD-1) treatment. V usage is TRBV11-1 and J usage is TRBJ2-1; 8 bases are shared with TRBD2. CDR3 sequence reads: CASSLELAAGKFF. CDR3 nucleotides: TGTGCCAGCAGCTTAGAACTAGCGGCCGGAAAGTTCTTC.